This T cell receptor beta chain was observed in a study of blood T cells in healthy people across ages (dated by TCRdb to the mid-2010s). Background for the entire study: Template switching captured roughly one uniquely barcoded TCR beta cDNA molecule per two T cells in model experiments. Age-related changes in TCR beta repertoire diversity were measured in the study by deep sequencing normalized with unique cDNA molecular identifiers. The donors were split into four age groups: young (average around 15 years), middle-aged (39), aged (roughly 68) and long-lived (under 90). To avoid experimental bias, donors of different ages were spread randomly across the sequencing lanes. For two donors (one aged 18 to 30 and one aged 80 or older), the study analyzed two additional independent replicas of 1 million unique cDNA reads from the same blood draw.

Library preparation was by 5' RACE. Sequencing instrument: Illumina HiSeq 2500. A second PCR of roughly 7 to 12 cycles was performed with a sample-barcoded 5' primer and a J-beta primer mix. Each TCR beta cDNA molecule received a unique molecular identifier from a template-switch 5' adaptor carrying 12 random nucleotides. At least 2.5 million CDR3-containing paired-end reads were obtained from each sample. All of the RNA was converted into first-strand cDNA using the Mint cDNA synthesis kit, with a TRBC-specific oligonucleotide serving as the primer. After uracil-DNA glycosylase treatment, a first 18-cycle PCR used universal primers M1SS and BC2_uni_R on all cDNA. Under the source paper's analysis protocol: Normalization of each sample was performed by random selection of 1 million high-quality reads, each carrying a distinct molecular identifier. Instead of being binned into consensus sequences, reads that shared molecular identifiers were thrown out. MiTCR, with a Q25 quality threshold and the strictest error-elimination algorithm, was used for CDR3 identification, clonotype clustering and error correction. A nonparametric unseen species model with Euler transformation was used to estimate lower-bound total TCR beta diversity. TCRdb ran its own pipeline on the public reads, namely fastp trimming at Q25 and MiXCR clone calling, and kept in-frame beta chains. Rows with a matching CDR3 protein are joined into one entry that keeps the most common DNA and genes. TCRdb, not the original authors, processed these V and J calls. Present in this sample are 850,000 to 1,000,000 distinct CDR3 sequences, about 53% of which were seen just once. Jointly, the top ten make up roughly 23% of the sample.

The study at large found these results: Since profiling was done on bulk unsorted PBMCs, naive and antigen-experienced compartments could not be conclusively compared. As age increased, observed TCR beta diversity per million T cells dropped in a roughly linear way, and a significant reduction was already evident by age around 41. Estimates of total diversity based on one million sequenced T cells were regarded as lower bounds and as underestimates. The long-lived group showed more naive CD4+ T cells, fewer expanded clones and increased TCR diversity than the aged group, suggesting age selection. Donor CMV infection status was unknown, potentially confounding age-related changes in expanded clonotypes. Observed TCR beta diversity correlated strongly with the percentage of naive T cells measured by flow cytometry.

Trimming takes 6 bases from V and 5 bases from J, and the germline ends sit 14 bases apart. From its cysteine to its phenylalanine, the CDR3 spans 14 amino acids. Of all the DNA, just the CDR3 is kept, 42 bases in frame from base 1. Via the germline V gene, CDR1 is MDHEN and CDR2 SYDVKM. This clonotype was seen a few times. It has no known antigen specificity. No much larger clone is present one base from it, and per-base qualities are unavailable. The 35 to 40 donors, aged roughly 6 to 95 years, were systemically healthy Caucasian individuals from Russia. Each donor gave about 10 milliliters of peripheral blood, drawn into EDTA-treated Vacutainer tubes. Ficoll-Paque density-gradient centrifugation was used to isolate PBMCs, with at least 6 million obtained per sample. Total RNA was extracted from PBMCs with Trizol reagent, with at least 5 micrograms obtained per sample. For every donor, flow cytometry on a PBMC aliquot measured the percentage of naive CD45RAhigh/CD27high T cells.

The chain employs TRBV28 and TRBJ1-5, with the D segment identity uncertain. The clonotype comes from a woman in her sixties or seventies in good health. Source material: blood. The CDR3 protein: CASRPRTADQPQHF. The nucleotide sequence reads TGTGCCAGCAGACCTAGGACTGCCGATCAGCCCCAGCATTTT.